Listed here are 4 T cell receptor beta chains from one sample, sequenced in a study of blood T cell repertoires in COVID-19. Assay: immunoSEQ multiplex PCR; the TCRdb copy retains only in-frame clones and omits some. The sample carries about 400,000 clones, 75% to 90% recorded once. The specimen was peripheral blood. The receptor set was obtained from a woman aged 60-75 years with COVID-19, enrolled during active disease.

This sequence joins TRBV24-1 and TRBJ2-3; the D gene is possibly TRBD2 (6 bases). Looked up from germline, CDR1 is KGHDR and CDR2 is SFDVKD. Trimming left V 9 bases short and J 14 bases short, with 23 bases between. The CDR3 has 13 amino acids. The CDR3 DNA reads as TGTGCCACCCAGGCTGGGGAGGTTAGTAGGAGGTATTTT. It specifies CATQAGEVSRRYF.

V gene TRBV5-1 combines with J gene TRBJ2-2; TRBD1 aligns across 8 bases. Trimming removed 2 bases from V and 7 bases from J; junction bases left unmatched: 4. Germline V gene data show CDR1 as SGHRS and CDR2 as YFSETQ. The CDR3 spans 14 residues. This chain's CDR3 is CASSFGQGDGELFF. In nucleotides, the CDR3 is TGCGCCAGCAGCTTCGGACAGGGAGACGGGGAGCTGTTTTTT.

The chain recombines TRBV13 with TRBJ2-5; TRBD1 matches 7 bases. V shed 5 bases, J shed 2 bases, and the junction held 8 bases outside the gene matches. CDR1 is PRHDT and CDR2 is FYEKMQ in the germline V gene (reference sequence). The CDR3 runs 15 residues. CDR3 DNA sequence: TGTGCCAGCAGCCTGTCGGCAGGGGGACAAGAGACCCAGTACTTC. The encoded protein is CASSLSAGGQETQYF.

The rearrangement links TRBV5-1 to TRBJ1-2, with 7 bases identical to TRBD1. Germline V gene sequence: CDR1 SGHRS, CDR2 YFSETQ. V shed 4 bases, J shed 4 bases, and the junction held 10 bases outside the gene matches. The CDR3 extends over 15 amino acids. The CDR3 loop is CASSPTAGTVYGYTF. The CDR3 DNA reads TGCGCCAGCAGCCCCACCGCCGGGACAGTCTATGGCTACACCTTC.